This TCR beta chain comes out of a study of T cell repertoires in cytomegalovirus infection. Study results and limitations: The ex vivo response was dominated by HLA-C-restricted CMV-specific TCR beta clonotypes.

With 3 bases clipped from V and 2 bases from J, the junction kept 11 bases outside the gene matches. The CDR3 runs 18 residues. This clonotype was recorded a few times. Its matching antigen is unknown. TCRdb processed the reads anew with MiXCR; each CDR3 protein has one entry. The table includes 700,000 to 850,000 distinct CDR3 sequences, around a third detected once. This receptor was identified in a human donor in good health (CMV status not recorded). Some clones in this sample may be carry-over from other donors' samples. The source was cultured CD8+ T cells from PBMCs, collected from culture after CMV antigen stimulation. The rearrangement links TRBV12-3 or TRBV12-4 to TRBJ2-5, with 11 bases aligning to TRBD1. CDR3 loop: CASSFTYAGTGGQETQYF. As DNA, the CDR3 is TGTGCCAGCAGTTTTACTTACGCCGGGACAGGGGGGCAAGAGACCCAGTACTTC.